The clone carrying this TCR beta chain was found once. Its antigen is undetermined. Sequenced by immunoSEQ multiplex PCR; TCRdb stores in-frame clones only, minus some. This table holds roughly 2.2 million clones, 85% to 95% found once. The data stem from a study of shared clonotypes between healthy human individuals. Study findings and constraints: Estimated clonotype richness was generally higher in naive than memory subsets. Donor clonotype sharing was expected to depend on sequencing depth.

The length of the CDR3 is 18 residues. Germline assignment: CDR1 MGHRA and CDR2 YSYEKL. V dropped 2 bases and J dropped 2 bases, with 20 bases sitting between them. This chain links TRBV4-1 with TRBJ2-3, with D tentatively TRBD1 (6 bases). Specimen: naive CD4+ T cells from PBMCs. Subset reported: CD45RA+ positively selected. The sequence was collected from a man between 18 and 29 years old in good health. Some clones in this sample may be carry-over from other donors' samples. The CDR3 protein is CASSQTLTPDRPTDTQYF. The CDR3 bases are TGCGCCAGCAGCCAAACTCTCACTCCGGACAGACCCACAGATACGCAGTATTTT.